The source of this T cell receptor (beta chain) is a study of shared clonotypes between healthy human individuals. Notes on the study in general: Owing to a small donor count, the genetic and exposure-history diversity represented was limited.

Positively selected for CCR7, the CD45RO-negative cells used as naive CD8 cells excluded terminally differentiated effector memory CD45RA+ cells. V was pared by 0 bases and J by 1 base, with 16 bases between. Germline lookup yields CDR1 MGHRA and CDR2 YSYEKL. This CDR3 is 17 amino acids long. Profiling relied on immunoSEQ multiplex PCR, and the TCRdb table lists in-frame clones only, not all of them. The repertoire has about 580,000 clones, roughly 98% of them found once; the top ten carry less than 0.35%. As to this clone: Its antigen is as yet unknown.

The chain recombines TRBV4-1 with TRBJ2-7, with TRBD2 as a possible D gene (5 bases). This TCR came from a man aged 25-45 years in good health. Sequenced sample: naive CD8+ T cells sorted from blood. The CDR3 sequence is CASSQDFSGIGSYEQYF. The CDR3 region has the DNA TGCGCCAGCAGCCAAGATTTCTCGGGAATTGGGTCCTACGAGCAGTACTTC.